The clone carrying this T cell receptor (beta chain) was observed at least ten times. These data belong to a study of T cells in Graves' hyperthyroidism and ophthalmopathy. TCR beta CDR3 regions were amplified from RNA transcripts. Primed by the HTBI set, a first-round RT-PCR was run on the TCR CDR3. MiXCR was run by TCRdb on the multiplex PCR reads, yielding one entry per CDR3 protein. The sample shows 300,000 to 450,000 distinct CDR3 sequences, approximately 15% of them seen only once. The sample consisted of blood. The sequence came from a woman aged 25 to 39 with Graves' ophthalmopathy.

Here the CDR3 DNA reads TGTGCCAGCAGCGCAAAAAGAGCGGGGGGGACGAACACCGGGGAGCTGTTTTTT. Protein: CASSAKRAGGTNTGELFF. The chain is built from TRBV6-1 and TRBJ2-2; TRBD2 aligns across 10 bases. CDR3 length equals 18 residues. V shed 6 bases and J 0 bases; nucleotides not matched to a gene: 10. Germline V CDR1 and CDR2: MNHNS, SASEGT.